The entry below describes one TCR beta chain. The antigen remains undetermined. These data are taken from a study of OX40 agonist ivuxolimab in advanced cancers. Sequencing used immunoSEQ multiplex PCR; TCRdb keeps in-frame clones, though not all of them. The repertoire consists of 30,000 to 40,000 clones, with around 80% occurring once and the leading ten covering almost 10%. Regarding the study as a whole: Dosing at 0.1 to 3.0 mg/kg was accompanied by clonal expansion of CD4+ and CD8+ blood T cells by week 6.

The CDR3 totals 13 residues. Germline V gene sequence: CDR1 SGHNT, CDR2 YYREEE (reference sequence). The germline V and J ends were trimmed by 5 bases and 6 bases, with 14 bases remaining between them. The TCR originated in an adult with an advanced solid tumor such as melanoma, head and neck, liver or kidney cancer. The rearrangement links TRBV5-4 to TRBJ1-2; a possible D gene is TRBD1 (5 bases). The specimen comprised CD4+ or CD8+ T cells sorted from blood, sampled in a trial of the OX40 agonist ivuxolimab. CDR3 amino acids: CASRRDASDGYTF. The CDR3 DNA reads TGTGCCAGCAGGCGGGACGCATCCGATGGCTACACCTTC.